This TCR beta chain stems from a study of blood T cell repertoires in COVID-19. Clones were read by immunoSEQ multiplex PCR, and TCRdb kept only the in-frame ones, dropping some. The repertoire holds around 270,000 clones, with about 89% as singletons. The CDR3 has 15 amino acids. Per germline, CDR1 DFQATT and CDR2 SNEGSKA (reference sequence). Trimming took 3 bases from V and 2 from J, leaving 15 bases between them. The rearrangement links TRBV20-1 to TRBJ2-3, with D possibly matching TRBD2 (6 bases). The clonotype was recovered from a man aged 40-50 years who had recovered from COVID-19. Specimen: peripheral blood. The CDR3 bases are TGCAGTGCTAGTACTAGACGGGGGTCCACAGATACGCAGTATTTT. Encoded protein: CSASTRRGSTDTQYF.